The clone carrying this T cell receptor (beta chain) has just one count. The antigen remains undetermined. In the PCR, 60 Vbeta and 13 Jbeta primers were used. The data were produced by immunoSEQ multiplex PCR, yet TCRdb's version contains in-frame clones alone and is incomplete. The data show 150,000 or so clones, approximately 88% seen once. The record originates from a study of cytomegalovirus exposure and HLA in healthy donors. The V gene's germline CDR1 is MRHNA and CDR2 SNTAGT. V lost 2 bases and J 0 bases, leaving 23 bases between the germline ends. The CDR3 runs 19 residues. General observations from the study: The study put 150 to 200 TCR beta chains on its list as cytomegalovirus-associated. Versus the approximately 700-donor mean, an Asian-associated ancestry cluster reportedly showed fewer N-insertions in a later analysis. Earlier analysis yielded a pattern in which most TCR beta V segments were productive about 90% or about 30% of the time.

This chain joins TRBV6-4 and TRBJ2-7; D might be TRBD1 (5 bases). Material for sequencing was PBMCs. This receptor was taken from a boy aged 2 to 10 in good health and CMV-seronegative. This CDR3 reads CASSDQTAELSRSSYEQYF. The CDR3 DNA is TGTGCCAGCAGTGACCAGACAGCCGAATTATCTCGTAGCTCCTACGAGCAGTACTTC.